This T cell receptor beta chain is from a study of early T cells in non-severe SARS-CoV-2 infection. Overall study context: Sequenced bulk RNA came from whole blood that was unsorted, and chains were unpaired. Findings and caveats of the study: There was a bias toward anti-spike CD8 responses in VDJdb matching, which missed private and CD4 specificities.

Molecules of cDNA were individually given unique molecular identifiers that were attached to them. TCRdb analysed the 5' RACE reads with MiXCR anew, one entry per CDR3 protein. The profile shows about 60,000 distinct CDR3 sequences, 10% to 15% of them singletons. The table lists this clonotype with many counts. Antigen unknown. Trimming took off 3 bases at V and 8 bases at J, with 14 bases between the two ends. This CDR3 is 14 amino acids long. Germline V lookup: CDR1 KGHSH, CDR2 LQKENI. V is TRBV18 and J is TRBJ1-5; a possible D gene is TRBD1 (6 bases). The sequencing sample was made of whole blood. The sequence was collected from an adult who was a healthcare worker with PCR-confirmed SARS-CoV-2 infection or an uninfected control (not recorded which). The CDR3 spells CASSPMRGEEPQHF. Here the CDR3 DNA reads TGTGCCAGCTCACCGATGAGGGGGGAAGAGCCCCAGCATTTT.